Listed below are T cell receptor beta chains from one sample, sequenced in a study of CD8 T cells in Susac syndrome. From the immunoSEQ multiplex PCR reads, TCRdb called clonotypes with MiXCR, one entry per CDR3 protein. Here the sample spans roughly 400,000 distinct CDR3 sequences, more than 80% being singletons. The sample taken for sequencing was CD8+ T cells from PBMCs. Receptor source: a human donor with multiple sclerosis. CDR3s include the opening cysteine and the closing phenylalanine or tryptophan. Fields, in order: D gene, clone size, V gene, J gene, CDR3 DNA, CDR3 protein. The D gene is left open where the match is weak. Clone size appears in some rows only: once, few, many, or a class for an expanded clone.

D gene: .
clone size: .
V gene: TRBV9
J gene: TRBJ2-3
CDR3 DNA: TGTGCCAGCAGCGTAGCAACCTGGGGGCTAGCGGCCTCTAGCACAGATACGCAGTATTTT
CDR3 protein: CASSVATWGLAASSTDTQYF

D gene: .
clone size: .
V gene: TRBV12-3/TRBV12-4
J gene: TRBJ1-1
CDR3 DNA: TGTGCCAGCAGTTTATCGGCCACTATGAACACTGAAGCTTTCTTT
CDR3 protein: CASSLSATMNTEAFF

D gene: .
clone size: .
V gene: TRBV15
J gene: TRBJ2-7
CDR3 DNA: TGTGCCACCAGCAGAGATCGGGTCTCCTACGAGCAGTACTTC
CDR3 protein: CATSRDRVSYEQYF

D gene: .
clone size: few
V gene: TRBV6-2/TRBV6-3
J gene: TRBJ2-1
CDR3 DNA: TGTGCCAGCAGCCCCGCGGATAGCTCCTACAATGAGCAGTTCTTC
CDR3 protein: CASSPADSSYNEQFF

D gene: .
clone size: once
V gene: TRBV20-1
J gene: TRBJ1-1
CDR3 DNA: TGCAGTGCTAGAGTTATGAACACTGAAGCTTTCTTT
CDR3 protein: CSARVMNTEAFF

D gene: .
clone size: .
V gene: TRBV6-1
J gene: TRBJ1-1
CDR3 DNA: TGTGCCAGCAGTGCGACAGGCACTGAAGCTTTCTTT
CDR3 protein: CASSATGTEAFF

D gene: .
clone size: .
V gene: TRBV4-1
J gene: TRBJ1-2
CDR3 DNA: TGCGCCAGCAGCCAACTATGGGGCCGAAACTATGGCTACACCTTC
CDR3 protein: CASSQLWGRNYGYTF

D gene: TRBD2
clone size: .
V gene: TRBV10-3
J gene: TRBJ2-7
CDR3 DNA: TGTGCCATCAGTGAAACAGCGGGGTGGAGAGACGAGCAGTACTTC
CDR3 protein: CAISETAGWRDEQYF

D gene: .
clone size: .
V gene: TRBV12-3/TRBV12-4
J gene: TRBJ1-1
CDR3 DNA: TGTGCCAGCAGTTTCGATATGAACACTGAAGCTTTCTTT
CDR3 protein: CASSFDMNTEAFF

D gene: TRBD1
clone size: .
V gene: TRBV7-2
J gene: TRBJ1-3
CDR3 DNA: TGTGCCAGCAGCTTAGTGCCGGGACAGGGTTTCTCTGGAAACACCATATATTTT
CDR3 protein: CASSLVPGQGFSGNTIYF

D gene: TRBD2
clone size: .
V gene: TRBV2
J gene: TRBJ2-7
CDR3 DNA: TGTGCCAGCGTTCGTTCTAGCGGGGACTCCTACGAGCAGTACTTC
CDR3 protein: CASVRSSGDSYEQYF

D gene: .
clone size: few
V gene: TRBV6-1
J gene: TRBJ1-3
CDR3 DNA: TGTGCCAGCAGCCGGGCAGTCTCTGGAAACACCATATATTTT
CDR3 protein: CASSRAVSGNTIYF

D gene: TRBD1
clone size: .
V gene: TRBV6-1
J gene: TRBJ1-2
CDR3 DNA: TGTGCCAGCAGTGGTCCCGGGACAGGGGAATTTTTATATGGCTACACCTTC
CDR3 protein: CASSGPGTGEFLYGYTF

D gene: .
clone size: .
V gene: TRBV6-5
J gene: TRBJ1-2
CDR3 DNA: TGTGCCAGCAGTTACTCGCCCTGGGCAGGGGAGGATGGCTACACCTTC
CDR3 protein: CASSYSPWAGEDGYTF

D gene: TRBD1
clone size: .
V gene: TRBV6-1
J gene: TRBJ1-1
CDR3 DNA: TGTGCCAGCAGTCCGACAGGGATGAACACTGAAGCTTTCTTT
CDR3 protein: CASSPTGMNTEAFF

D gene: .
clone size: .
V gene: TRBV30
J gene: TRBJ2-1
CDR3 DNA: TGTGCCTGGAGTCCCAGCGGTAGCTCCTACAATGAGCAGTTCTTC
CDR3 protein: CAWSPSGSSYNEQFF

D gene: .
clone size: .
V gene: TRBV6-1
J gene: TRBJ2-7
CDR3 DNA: TGTGCCAGCAGTGAAGCCGGGCTAGCGAGCTACGAGCAGTACTTC
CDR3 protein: CASSEAGLASYEQYF